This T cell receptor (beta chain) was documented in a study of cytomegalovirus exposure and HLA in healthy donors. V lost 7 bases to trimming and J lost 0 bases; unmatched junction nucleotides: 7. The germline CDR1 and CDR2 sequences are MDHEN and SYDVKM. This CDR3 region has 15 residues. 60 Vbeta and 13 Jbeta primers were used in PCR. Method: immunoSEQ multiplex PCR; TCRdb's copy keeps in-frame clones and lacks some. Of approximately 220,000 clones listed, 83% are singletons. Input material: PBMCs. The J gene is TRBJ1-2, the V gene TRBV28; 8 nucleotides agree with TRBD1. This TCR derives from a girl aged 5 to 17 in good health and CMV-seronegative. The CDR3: CASNPRDRPNYGYTF. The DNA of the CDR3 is TGTGCCAGCAACCCCCGGGACAGGCCTAACTATGGCTACACCTTC.